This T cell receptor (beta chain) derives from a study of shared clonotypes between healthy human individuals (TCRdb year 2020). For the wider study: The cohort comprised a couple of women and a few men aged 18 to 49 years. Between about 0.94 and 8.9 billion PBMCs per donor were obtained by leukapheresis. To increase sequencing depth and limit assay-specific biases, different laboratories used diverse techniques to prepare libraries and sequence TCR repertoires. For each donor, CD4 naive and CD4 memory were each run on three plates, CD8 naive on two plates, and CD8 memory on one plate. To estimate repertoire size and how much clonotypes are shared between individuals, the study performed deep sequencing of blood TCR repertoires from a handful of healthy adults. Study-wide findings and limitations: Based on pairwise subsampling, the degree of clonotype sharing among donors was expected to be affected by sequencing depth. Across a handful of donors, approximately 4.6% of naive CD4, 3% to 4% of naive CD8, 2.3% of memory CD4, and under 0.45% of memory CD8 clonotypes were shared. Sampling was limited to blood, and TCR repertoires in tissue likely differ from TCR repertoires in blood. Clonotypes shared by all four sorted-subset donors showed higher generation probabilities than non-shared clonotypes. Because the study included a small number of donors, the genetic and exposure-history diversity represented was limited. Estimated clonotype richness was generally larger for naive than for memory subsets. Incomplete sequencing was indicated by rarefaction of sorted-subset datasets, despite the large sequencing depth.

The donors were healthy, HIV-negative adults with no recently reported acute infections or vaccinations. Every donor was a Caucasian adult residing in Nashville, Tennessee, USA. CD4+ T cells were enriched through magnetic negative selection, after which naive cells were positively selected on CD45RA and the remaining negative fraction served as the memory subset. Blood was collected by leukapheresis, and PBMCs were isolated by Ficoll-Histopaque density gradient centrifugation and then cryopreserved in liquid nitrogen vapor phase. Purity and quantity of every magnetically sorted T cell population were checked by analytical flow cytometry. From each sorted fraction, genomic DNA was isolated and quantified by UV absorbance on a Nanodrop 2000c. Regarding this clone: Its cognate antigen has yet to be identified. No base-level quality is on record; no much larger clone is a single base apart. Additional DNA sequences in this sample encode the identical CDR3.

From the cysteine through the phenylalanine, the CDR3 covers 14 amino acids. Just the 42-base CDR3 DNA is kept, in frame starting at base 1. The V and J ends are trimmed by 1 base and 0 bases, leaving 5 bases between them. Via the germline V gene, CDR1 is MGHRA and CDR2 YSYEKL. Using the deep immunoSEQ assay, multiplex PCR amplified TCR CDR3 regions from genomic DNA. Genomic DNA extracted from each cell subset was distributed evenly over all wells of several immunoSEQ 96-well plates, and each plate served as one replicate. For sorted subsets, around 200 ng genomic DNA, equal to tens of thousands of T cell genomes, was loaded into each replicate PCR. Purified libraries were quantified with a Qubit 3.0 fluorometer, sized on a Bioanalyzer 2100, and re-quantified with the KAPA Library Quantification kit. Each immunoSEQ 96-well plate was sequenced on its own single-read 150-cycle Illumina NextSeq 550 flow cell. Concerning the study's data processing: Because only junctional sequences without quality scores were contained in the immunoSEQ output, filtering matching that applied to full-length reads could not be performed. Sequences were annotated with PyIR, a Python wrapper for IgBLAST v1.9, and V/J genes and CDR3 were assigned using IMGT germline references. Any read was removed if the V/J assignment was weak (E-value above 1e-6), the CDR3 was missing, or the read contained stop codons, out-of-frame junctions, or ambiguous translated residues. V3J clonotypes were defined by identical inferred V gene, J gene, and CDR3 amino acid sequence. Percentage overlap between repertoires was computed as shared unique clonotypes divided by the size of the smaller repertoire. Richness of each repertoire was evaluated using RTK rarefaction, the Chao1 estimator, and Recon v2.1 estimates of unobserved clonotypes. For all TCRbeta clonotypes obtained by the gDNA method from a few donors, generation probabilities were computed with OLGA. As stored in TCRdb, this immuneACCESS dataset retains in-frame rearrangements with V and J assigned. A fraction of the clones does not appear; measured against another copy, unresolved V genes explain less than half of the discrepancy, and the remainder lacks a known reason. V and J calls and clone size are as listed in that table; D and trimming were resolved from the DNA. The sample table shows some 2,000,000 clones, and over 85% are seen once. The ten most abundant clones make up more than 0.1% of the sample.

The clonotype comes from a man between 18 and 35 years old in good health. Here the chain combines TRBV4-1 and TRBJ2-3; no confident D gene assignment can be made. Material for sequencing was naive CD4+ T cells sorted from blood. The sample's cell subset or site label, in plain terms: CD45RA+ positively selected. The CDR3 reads CASSQGGSTDTQYF. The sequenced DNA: TGCGCCAGCAGCCAAGGGGGTAGCACAGATACGCAGTATTTT.